Included here is one TCR beta chain sequence, with context. This entry is derived from a study of T cell changes during pregnancy in multiple sclerosis. Clones were read by immunoSEQ multiplex PCR, and TCRdb kept only the in-frame ones, dropping some. The table lists around 100,000 clones, 92% of them singletons. The CDR3 runs 16 residues. V shed 8 bases, J shed 8 bases, and the junction held 16 bases outside the gene matches. The germline V gene has CDR1 SGHDN and CDR2 FVKESK. This TCR was recovered from a female donor with multiple sclerosis, enrolled in a pregnancy study. J is TRBJ1-2 and V is TRBV14; 11 bases agree with TRBD1. This specimen consisted of peripheral blood, obtained after pregnancy. CDR3 region: CASGRQLPGQGVGYTF. The CDR3 DNA follows: TGTGCCAGCGGACGACAACTCCCGGGACAGGGGGTCGGCTACACCTTC. Combining the CDR3 with reference TRBV14 and TRBJ1-2 gives the whole variable domain EAGVTQFPSHSVIEKGQTVTLRCDPISGHDNLYWYRRVMGKEIKFLLHFVKESKQDESGMPNNRFLAERTGGTYSTLKVQPAELEDSGVYFCASGRQLPGQGVGYTFGSGTRLTVV.